This is a list of T cell receptor beta chains from one sample in a study of Ad26.COV2.S vaccination and SARS-CoV-2 variants. TCRdb's copy holds only in-frame clones and misses some; the assay was immunoSEQ multiplex PCR. The sample lists about 680,000 clones, about 89% occurring once. The material sequenced was peripheral blood, taken in a trial of Ad26.COV2.S vaccine versus placebo. All receptors come from a person between 18 and 60 years old who received the Ad26.COV2.S COVID-19 vaccine or a placebo. Each CDR3 is given with its conserved first and last residue. Rows give clone size only sometimes, using once, few, many, or a class for an expanded clone.

TRBJ2-2,15,TRBV6-5,.,CASSRWTLDTGELFF
TRBJ2-1,14,TRBV5-1,.,CASSLDREANEQFF
TRBJ2-2,14,TRBV19,.,CASSIPGNTGELFF
TRBJ2-3,12,TRBV3-1/TRBV3-2,.,CASSRGTDTQYF
TRBJ1-5,15,TRBV3-1/TRBV3-2,.,CASSQGDNFNQPQHF
TRBJ2-3,14,TRBV27,once,CASSALGTGDTQYF
TRBJ2-1,14,TRBV7-9,.,CASRGDSPYNEQFF
TRBJ2-7,13,TRBV5-6,.,CASSPGVFTRQYF
TRBJ2-2,15,TRBV25-1,.,CASSTGTFSTGELFF
TRBJ2-3,14,TRBV7-3,.,CASSLGLDPDTQYF
TRBJ2-5,15,TRBV19,.,CASSIGGRGQETQYF
TRBJ2-3,17,TRBV7-6,.,CASSFQDSGGSTDTQYF
TRBJ1-5,13,TRBV2,.,CASNPGREGPQHF
TRBJ2-2,14,TRBV6-5,.,CASRRGLNTGELFF
TRBJ2-1,10,TRBV2,.,CASKGAGQFF
TRBJ2-1,17,TRBV11-2,.,CASSSTEREGPENEQFF
TRBJ2-1,14,TRBV29-1,once,CSVDLGQLSNEQFF
TRBJ2-1,16,TRBV19,.,CASTPGIAGAHNEQFF
TRBJ2-2,16,TRBV27,.,CASSLVGQGAPGELFF
TRBJ1-3,16,TRBV16,.,CASSLMTGEAGNTIYF
TRBJ2-7,13,TRBV5-1,.,CASRIAGGKEQYF
TRBJ1-4,15,TRBV29-1,.,CSVEAPGGEREKLFF
TRBJ2-1,15,TRBV11-2,.,CASSHTSGGYNEQFF
TRBJ1-1,13,TRBV6-5,.,CASSPVKNTEAFF
TRBJ1-5,14,TRBV18,.,CASSPTGFDQPQHF
TRBJ2-7,13,TRBV6-5,.,CASSRDAAYEQYF
TRBJ2-1,13,TRBV7-9,.,CASSLGPPNEQFF
TRBJ1-2,15,TRBV18,once,CASSAGQGYDYGYTF
TRBJ1-2,15,TRBV5-4,.,CASSSPGPRRDGYTF
TRBJ2-5,13,TRBV6-1,.,CASSEVRVQTQYF
TRBJ2-5,14,TRBV11-1,.,CASSLRANQETQYF
TRBJ1-1,15,TRBV7-8,.,CASSLTSRDGTEAFF
TRBJ2-7,14,TRBV30,few,CAWSTGKPPYEQYF
TRBJ1-2,13,TRBV18,.,CASSPDSNYGYTF
TRBJ2-2,16,TRBV28,.,CASSSPGTANTGELFF
TRBJ2-1,15,TRBV7-9,few,CASSLVLGPYNEQFF
TRBJ1-1,12,TRBV5-1,.,CASSFEGTEAFF
TRBJ1-1,12,TRBV2,.,CASGVLNTEAFF
TRBJ2-3,13,TRBV19,once,CASSRGLADTQYF
TRBJ2-5,13,TRBV24-1,.,CATSDFRRETQYF
TRBJ1-6,15,TRBV4-2,.,CASSQETKYNSPLHF
TRBJ2-1,16,TRBV6-2/TRBV6-3,.,CASSSSAIQPWDEQFF
TRBJ2-7,14,TRBV19,.,CASKVTGARGEQYF
TRBJ2-1,17,TRBV18,.,CASSPILTSGGNNEQFF
TRBJ2-2,13,TRBV4-1,.,CASSQGERRELFF
TRBJ2-7,13,TRBV7-2,.,CASSLRGFDEQYF
TRBJ1-4,15,TRBV7-2,.,CASSLDGKTNEKLFF
TRBJ2-1,13,TRBV19,.,CASSIDSYNEQFF
TRBJ1-2,13,TRBV30,once,CASRTPGLDGYTF
TRBJ2-7,15,TRBV18,.,CASSPAGQVGGEQYF
TRBJ1-1,15,TRBV6-5,.,CASSRTRTGNTEAFF
TRBJ2-7,18,TRBV2,.,CASSEPSLHSGRALEQYF
TRBJ1-3,16,TRBV4-2,.,CASSQDYTRSGNTIYF
TRBJ1-2,13,TRBV7-3,few,CASTPGANYGYTF
TRBJ1-4,14,TRBV6-4,.,CASPLGQPEEMVFF
TRBJ2-4,10,TRBV20-1,.,CSAPLNIQYF
TRBJ1-3,11,TRBV29-1,few,CSVEGGNTIYF
TRBJ2-5,14,TRBV14,.,CASSPAGGRETQYF
TRBJ2-7,15,TRBV10-2,.,CASSEFDRLKGEQYF
TRBJ1-2,12,TRBV6-5,once,CASSYSGGGYTF